These 8 T cell receptor beta chains came from one sample sequenced in a study of OX40 agonist ivuxolimab in advanced cancers. TCRdb's copy holds only in-frame clones and misses some; the assay was immunoSEQ multiplex PCR. The sample includes around 59,000 clones, 89% seen only once; the top ten take approximately 13%. The sample consisted of CD4+ or CD8+ T cells sorted from blood, taken in a trial of the OX40 agonist ivuxolimab. All receptors derive from an adult with an advanced solid tumor such as melanoma, head and neck, liver or kidney cancer.

The rearrangement uses TRBV9 and TRBJ2-5; 8 bases map to TRBD2. After removal of 4 bases from V and 3 bases from J, the junction contained 5 bases not matched to a gene. This CDR3 is built from 14 residues. Germline V gene lookup returns CDR1 SGDLS and CDR2 YYNGEE. The chain's CDR3 is CASSPGGSEETQYF. CDR3 in DNA: TGTGCCAGCAGCCCGGGAGGGTCAGAAGAGACCCAGTACTTC.

The chain uses TRBV9 and TRBJ2-3, with D uncertain. Trimming shortened V by 3 bases and J by 6 bases, and 14 bases separated the two germline ends. The CDR3 extends over 14 amino acids. Germline V gene data show CDR1 as SGDLS and CDR2 as YYNGEE. CDR3 DNA: TGTGCCAGCAGCGCCGACCCTGAACTGGATACGCAGTATTTT. It is translated as CASSADPELDTQYF.

The chain is built from TRBV6-1 and TRBJ2-1; D is possibly TRBD2 (5 bases). Per the germline V gene, CDR1 is MNHNS and CDR2 is SASEGT. The germline V and J ends were trimmed by 7 bases and 8 bases, with 12 bases remaining between them. The CDR3 extends over 12 amino acids. CDR3 sequence reads: CASIASGHEQFF. The CDR3 DNA reads as TGTGCCAGCATCGCCAGCGGACATGAGCAGTTCTTC.

The genes are TRBV10-2 and TRBJ2-7, with 8 bases matching TRBD2. From germline, CDR1 is WSHSY and CDR2 SAAADI. The CDR3 consists of 13 residues. J lost 3 bases, V lost 8 bases, and 6 bases had no gene match. CDR3 DNA: TGCGCCAGCGGCGACAGCGGGAGCTACGAGCAGTACTTC. Protein sequence: CASGDSGSYEQYF.

This clone occurred a few times. This rearrangement joins TRBV11-2 to TRBJ2-7; D is uncertain. This CDR3 region has 13 residues. Germline CDR1 reads SGHAT; CDR2 reads FQNNGV. Trimming took off 3 bases at V and 2 bases at J, with 8 bases between the two ends. The CDR3 region is CASSFGGPYEQYF. CDR3 sequence (DNA): TGTGCCAGCAGCTTCGGCGGACCCTACGAGCAGTACTTC.

This clone has just a few counts. Other DNA sequences in the sample encode the same CDR3. V and J are TRBV29-1 and TRBJ2-5; TRBD2 is a possible D gene (7 bases). CDR1 is SQVTM, CDR2 ANQGSEA, per germline. V dropped 7 bases and J dropped 1 base, with 19 bases sitting between them. The CDR3 has 15 residues. Here the CDR3 DNA reads TGCAGCGGGAGGGGGGGGCCGAGAGTCCAAGAGACCCAGTACTTC. As protein: CSGRGGPRVQETQYF. The full variable domain, completed using reference TRBV29-1 and TRBJ2-5, is SAVISQKPSRDICQRGTSLTIQCQVDSQVTMMFWYRQQPGQSLTLIATANQGSEATYESGFVIDKFPISRPNLTFSTLTVSNMSPEDSSIYLCSGRGGPRVQETQYFGPGTRLLVL.

The rearrangement joins TRBV13 to TRBJ1-3; no reliable D call. V gave up 3 bases and J gave up 4 bases, with 4 bases separating them. The CDR3 covers 12 residues. Per the germline V gene, CDR1 is PRHDT and CDR2 is FYEKMQ (reference sequence). CDR3 DNA sequence: TGTGCCAGCAGCTTCCCGGGAAACACCATATATTTT. This gives the protein CASSFPGNTIYF.

The V gene is TRBV29-1, the J gene TRBJ1-1, with 9 positions matching TRBD1. V was clipped by 5 bases and J by 1 base; unmatched bases: 2. There are 13 residues in the CDR3. Germline V gives CDR1 SQVTM, CDR2 ANQGSEA. This CDR3 is CSVPGQGNTEAFF. Written as DNA, the CDR3 is TGCAGCGTTCCGGGACAGGGGAACACTGAAGCTTTCTTT.